These 25 T cell receptor beta chains were sequenced from one sample in a study of T cells in Graves' hyperthyroidism and ophthalmopathy. Researchers amplified the TCR beta CDR3 regions from RNA transcripts. TCR CDR3 underwent first-round RT-PCR with the HTBI primer set. In TCRdb, the multiplex PCR reads were re-called with MiXCR into one record per CDR3 protein. This sample has hundreds of thousands of distinct CDR3 sequences; roughly 13% occur once, and the top ten carry roughly 8.3%. Sequenced input: blood. These receptor sequences come from a woman younger than 30 with Graves' hyperthyroidism.

V usage is TRBV9 and J usage is TRBJ1-1; D remains unclear. The CDR3 loop spans 13 amino acids. Germline V gives CDR1 SGDLS, CDR2 YYNGEE. The ends were cut back, 0 bases at V and 2 bases at J, with 5 bases in the middle. The CDR3 spells CASSVVHNTEAFF. As DNA, the CDR3 is TGTGCCAGCAGCGTAGTCCATAACACTGAAGCTTTCTTT.

The V gene is TRBV6-1, the J gene TRBJ2-2; D uncertain. The CDR3 runs 12 residues. Trimming left V 7 bases short and J 4 bases short, with 7 bases between. The V gene's germline CDR1 is MNHNS and CDR2 SASEGT. The CDR3 coding sequence is TGTGCCAGCACCTTCAGCACCGGGGAGCTGTTTTTT. It translates to CASTFSTGELFF.

In this sample, this clonotype turned up many times. J is TRBJ2-7 and V is TRBV2; D ambiguous. The CDR3 contains 11 residues. Germline V CDR1 and CDR2: SNHLY, FYNNEI. Trimming left V 7 bases short and J 0 bases short, with 4 bases between. The CDR3 reads CASKASYEQYF. The CDR3 DNA reads as TGTGCCAGCAAGGCCTCCTACGAGCAGTACTTC.

The chain employs TRBV6-1 and TRBJ2-7; D might be TRBD1 or TRBD2, each matching 8 bases. Deletions cut 7 bases from V and 6 bases from J, with 22 bases between. The germline V gene encodes CDR1 MNHNS and CDR2 SASEGT. There are 15 residues in the CDR3. The chain's CDR3 is CASTYGGAGGLEQYF. Here the CDR3 DNA reads TGTGCCAGCACCTACGGGGGGGCAGGGGGCCTCGAGCAGTACTTC.

This clonotype showed up many times. The CDR3 nucleotides are TGTGCCAGCAGTGCCGGGGCCCTTCTTCAGCCCCAGCATTTT. As protein: CASSAGALLQPQHF. V is TRBV2 and J is TRBJ1-5; maybe TRBD1 (5 bases). Germline CDR1 and CDR2: SNHLY and FYNNEI. Trimming shortened V by 4 bases and J by 6 bases, and 13 bases separated the two germline ends. The CDR3 is made up of 14 amino acids.

The genes are TRBV12-3 or TRBV12-4 and TRBJ2-7, with a possible D match to TRBD1 (6 bases). CDR3 size: 13 residues. With 5 bases removed from V and 6 bases from J, the gap between germline ends came to 14 bases. The CDR3, as DNA: TGTGCCAGCAGTCCGACAGGAATCCCCGAGCAGTACTTC. Translated, it gives CASSPTGIPEQYF.

This clonotype was seen many times. J is TRBJ1-6 and V is TRBV20-1, with D possibly being TRBD1 (5 bases). This CDR3 has 16 residues. V dropped 1 base and J dropped 0 bases, with 10 bases sitting between them. Germline V gene sequence: CDR1 DFQATT, CDR2 SNEGSKA (reference sequence). CDR3 sequence reads: CSARAGSPSYNSPLHF. CDR3 in DNA: TGCAGTGCTAGAGCAGGGAGTCCCTCCTATAATTCACCCCTCCACTTT.

This clonotype was seen ten or more times. V usage is TRBV20-1 and J usage is TRBJ2-7, with 11 bases that match TRBD2. CDR3 length equals 14 residues. The V gene end was trimmed by 6 bases and the J gene end by 0 bases; junction bases not matched to a gene: 4. In germline, CDR1 is DFQATT, CDR2 SNEGSKA (reference sequence). The CDR3 is CSALAGGSSYEQYF. The CDR3, as DNA: TGCAGTGCATTAGCGGGGGGGAGCTCCTACGAGCAGTACTTC.

This clonotype was seen many times. The rearrangement uses TRBV20-1 and TRBJ2-2; tentative D call: TRBD2 (5 bases). Trimming left V 3 bases short and J 6 bases short, with 5 bases between. This CDR3 region has 11 residues. The germline V gene has CDR1 DFQATT and CDR2 SNEGSKA (reference sequence). CDR3 amino acids: CSASGAGELFF. The CDR3 DNA is TGCAGTGCTAGCGGGGCCGGGGAGCTGTTTTTT.

In its sample, this clonotype was seen many times. For the CDR3, the DNA is TGCAGTGCTAGAGGACACGATCTGTACTACGAGCAGTACTTC. Residues: CSARGHDLYYEQYF. The chain is built from TRBV20-1 and TRBJ2-7; D is ambiguous. Per germline, CDR1 DFQATT and CDR2 SNEGSKA (reference sequence). V dropped 1 base and J dropped 3 bases, with 13 bases sitting between them. The CDR3 covers 14 residues.

This clonotype has a count of ten or more. The V call is TRBV28, the J call TRBJ1-2; D not resolved. CDR3 size: 14 residues. The V gene's germline CDR1 is MDHEN and CDR2 SYDVKM. Trimming took off 6 bases at V and 2 bases at J, with 13 bases between the two ends. The CDR3 nucleotides are TGTGCCAGCAGACTAGCCCCTCAGAACTATGGCTACACCTTC. Encoded protein: CASRLAPQNYGYTF.

This clonotype was recorded many times. The chain employs TRBV5-1 and TRBJ1-4, with D perhaps matching TRBD1 (6 bases). This CDR3 comprises 16 residues. CDR1 SGHRS and CDR2 YFSETQ come from the germline V gene. Trimming left V 4 bases short and J 3 bases short, with 16 bases between. The CDR3, as DNA: TGCGCCAGCAGCACCTCAACAGGGTTCCCTAATGAAAAACTGTTTTTT. Encoded protein: CASSTSTGFPNEKLFF.

In this sample, this clonotype turned up a few times. The J gene is TRBJ2-1, the V gene TRBV4-1, with TRBD2 identical over 9 bases. The V gene's germline CDR1 is MGHRA and CDR2 YSYEKL. With 1 base clipped from V and 3 bases from J, the junction kept 4 bases outside the gene matches. The CDR3 extends over 16 amino acids. In nucleotides, the CDR3 is TGCGCCAGCAGCCAAGGAGTAGCGGGGGTCTACAATGAGCAGTTCTTC. It codes for CASSQGVAGVYNEQFF.

The chain uses TRBV6-5 and TRBJ2-7, with 7 bases that match TRBD2. This CDR3 comprises 15 residues. J lost 4 bases, V lost 2 bases, and 8 bases had no gene match. CDR1 and CDR2 (germline): MNHEY, SVGAGI. The CDR3 DNA is TGTGCCAGCAGTTACCTACGGGGGGTGCGGTACGAGCAGTACTTC. Translating gives CASSYLRGVRYEQYF.

V is TRBV7-9 and J is TRBJ2-2, with a possible D match to TRBD2 (5 bases). This CDR3 spans 13 amino acids. Germline V lookup: CDR1 SEHNR, CDR2 FQNEAQ (reference sequence). Trimming stripped 6 bases from V and 4 bases from J, with 9 bases between. The CDR3 DNA is TGTGCCAGCAGGCCTAGCCCCACCGGGGAGCTGTTTTTT. The encoded protein is CASRPSPTGELFF.

This clonotype has ten or more counts. CDR3 in DNA: TGTGCCAGCAGTGCTGGACAGGCCTCTGGAAACACCATATATTTT. As protein: CASSAGQASGNTIYF. The chain links TRBV2 to TRBJ1-3, with 7 bases lining up with TRBD1. This CDR3 has 15 residues. Germline CDR1 reads SNHLY; CDR2 reads FYNNEI. V shed 4 bases and J 0 bases; nucleotides not matched to a gene: 3.

On this clonotype: One base away lies a much larger clone, so this may be a sequencing read error. This chain joins TRBV7-9 and TRBJ2-6, with 11 bases aligning to TRBD1. This CDR3 region has 18 residues. J gave up 0 bases and V 7 bases, and 8 bases lay outside the gene matches. Germline values: CDR1 SEHNR, CDR2 FQNEAQ (reference sequence). CDR3 sequence (DNA): TGTGCCAGCATCCGAACCGGGACAGGGGGCTCTGGGGCCAACGTCCTGACTTTC. It specifies CASIRTGTGGSGANVLTF.

This clonotype was seen only a few times. The chain links TRBV5-1 to TRBJ1-2; D is unresolved. Germline V lookup: CDR1 SGHRS, CDR2 YFSETQ. This CDR3 has 14 amino acids. V lost 0 bases and J lost 7, with 13 bases in between. This chain's CDR3 is CASSLAEANLGYTF. CDR3 DNA: TGCGCCAGCAGCTTGGCCGAGGCTAACCTTGGCTACACCTTC.

Notes on this clonotype: A much larger clone differs by one base, so this may be a read error. The rearrangement uses TRBV6-1 and TRBJ1-3, with D hard to call. The CDR3 is 14 amino acids. The germline gives CDR1 MNHNS, CDR2 SASEGT. The CDR3 DNA follows: TGTGCCAGCAGGACAACAGCAAGTGGAAACACCATATGTTTT. Its translation: CASRTTASGNTICF.

This clonotype was seen repeatedly, ten times or more. The chain has TRBV5-6 and TRBJ2-1; D may be TRBD1 (5 bases). V was trimmed by 0 bases and J by 0 bases, leaving 16 bases between them. This CDR3 is 18 amino acids long. CDR1 is SGHDT and CDR2 is YYEEEE in the germline V gene. Here the CDR3 reads CASSLAGLGVSSYNEQFF. The CDR3 region has the DNA TGTGCCAGCAGCTTGGCCGGGCTAGGGGTAAGCTCCTACAATGAGCAGTTCTTC.

This clonotype was recorded many times. V and J are TRBV12-5 and TRBJ1-2; D not resolved. The CDR3 covers 13 residues. Germline V CDR1 and CDR2: LGHNT, FRNRAP. The germline V and J ends were trimmed by 5 bases and 1 base, with 8 bases remaining between them. The chain's CDR3 is CASGPGRNYGYTF. The CDR3 DNA is TGTGCTAGTGGTCCGGGTCGTAACTATGGCTACACCTTC. The variable domain in full, with the rest retrieved from reference TRBV12-5 and TRBJ1-2, is DARVTQTPRHKVTEMGQEVTMRCQPILGHNTVFWYRQTMMQGLELLAYFRNRAPLDDSGMPKDRFSAEMPDATLATLKIQPSEPRDSAVYFCASGPGRNYGYTFGSGTRLTVV.

This sequence joins TRBV7-3 and TRBJ2-7, with D maybe TRBD1 (7 bases). Germline V gives CDR1 SGHTA, CDR2 FQGTGA. The CDR3 totals 14 residues. V lost 5 bases to trimming and J lost 2 bases, with 13 bases between them. DNA for the CDR3: TGTGCCAGCAGCGCGGGACAGCCAGCCTACGAGCAGTACTTC. Translation: CASSAGQPAYEQYF.

The gene calls are TRBV7-2 and TRBJ2-2, with TRBD1 matching over 8 bases. Germline-derived CDR1 and CDR2 are SGHTA and FQGNSA. Trimming took 0 bases from V and 7 from J; bases not matched to a gene: 13. The CDR3 covers 18 residues. The CDR3: CASSLANSGTGDVGELFF. The CDR3 coding sequence is TGTGCCAGCAGCTTAGCGAATAGTGGGACAGGAGATGTCGGGGAGCTGTTTTTT.

This clonotype has ten or more counts. V is TRBV11-1 and J is TRBJ2-1, with 10 bases aligning to TRBD2. The CDR3 loop spans 15 amino acids. CDR1 and CDR2 from the germline V gene are SGHAT and FQDESV (reference sequence). Trimming at V came to 3 bases and at J to 3 bases, leaving 2 bases not matched to a gene. The CDR3 nucleotides read TGTGCCAGCAGCTTTCAGCGGGAGGGCTACAATGAGCAGTTCTTC. This codes for CASSFQREGYNEQFF.

This clonotype was found many times. The rearrangement links TRBV7-9 to TRBJ1-3; no clear D gene. CDR1 SEHNR and CDR2 FQNEAQ come from the germline V gene (reference sequence). The CDR3 is 13 amino acids. The V end lost 4 bases, the J end lost 0 bases, and 4 bases lay between the germline ends. The CDR3: CASSSGSGNTIYF. The CDR3, as DNA: TGTGCCAGCAGCTCCGGCTCTGGAAACACCATATATTTT. Full variable domain (rest looked up from reference TRBV7-9 and TRBJ1-3): DTGVSQNPRHKITKRGQNVTFRCDPISEHNRLYWYRQTLGQGPEFLTYFQNEAQLEKSRLLSDRFSAERPKGSFSTLEIQRTEQGDSAMYLCASSSGSGNTIYFGEGSWLTVV.